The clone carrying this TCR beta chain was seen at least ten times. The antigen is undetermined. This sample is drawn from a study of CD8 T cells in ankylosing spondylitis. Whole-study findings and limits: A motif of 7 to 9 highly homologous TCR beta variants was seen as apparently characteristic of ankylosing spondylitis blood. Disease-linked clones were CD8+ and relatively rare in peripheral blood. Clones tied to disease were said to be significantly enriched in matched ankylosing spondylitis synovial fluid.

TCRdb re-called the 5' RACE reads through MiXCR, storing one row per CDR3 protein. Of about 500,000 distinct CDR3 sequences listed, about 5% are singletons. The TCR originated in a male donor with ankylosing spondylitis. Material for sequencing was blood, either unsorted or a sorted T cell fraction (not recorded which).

CDR3 loop: CASSSTGNGETQYF. The CDR3 region has the DNA TGCGCCAGCAGCTCGACAGGGAATGGAGAGACCCAGTACTTC. This chain uses TRBV5-1 with TRBJ2-5, with 7 nucleotides matching TRBD1. V lost 3 bases to trimming and J lost 4 bases; unmatched junction nucleotides: 6. CDR3 length equals 14 residues. CDR1 is SGHRS and CDR2 is YFSETQ in the germline V gene.